Presented here are 27 T cell receptor beta chains from one specimen sequenced in a study of control samples from healthy donors and cancer patients. Here immunoSEQ multiplex PCR was the method, and the copy in TCRdb shows in-frame clones only, minus some. The sample lists 150,000 or so clones; roughly 94% were seen once. What was sequenced was blood. The source of these receptors is a woman aged 35 to 49 in good health.

The rearrangement links TRBV7-9 to TRBJ1-1; D unresolved. This CDR3 has 14 residues. V dropped 5 bases and J dropped 1 base, with 11 bases sitting between them. From germline, CDR1 is SEHNR and CDR2 FQNEAQ (reference sequence). CDR3 in amino acids: CASSPLEANTEAFF. CDR3 nucleotide sequence: TGTGCCAGCAGCCCATTAGAAGCGAACACTGAAGCTTTCTTT.

The V and J genes are TRBV12-3 or TRBV12-4 and TRBJ1-1; TRBD1 might be the D (5 bases). The CDR3 is 13 amino acids. V was cut by 5 bases and J by 3 bases, with 10 bases left in between. The CDR3 bases are TGTGCCAGCAGTCTACAGGTTTACACTGAAGCTTTCTTT. It codes for CASSLQVYTEAFF.

The CDR3 loop reads CASSALDRADEQFF. CDR3 bases: TGTGCCAGCAGCGCCTTGGACAGGGCGGATGAGCAGTTCTTC. The chain is built from TRBV7-9 and TRBJ2-1; TRBD1 matches at 8 bases. CDR3 size: 14 residues. Germline assignment: CDR1 SEHNR and CDR2 FQNEAQ (reference sequence). V trimming: 5 bases; J trimming: 8 bases; junction bases outside the gene matches: 8.

This chain links TRBV5-4 with TRBJ2-1, with D perhaps matching TRBD2 (7 bases). V lost 4 bases and J lost 5, with 25 bases in between. The CDR3 loop spans 18 amino acids. Germline V gives CDR1 SGHNT, CDR2 YYREEE (reference sequence). CDR3: CASSQGGPRGSGDNEQFF. DNA for the CDR3: TGTGCCAGCAGCCAAGGGGGTCCTCGCGGGAGTGGTGACAATGAGCAGTTCTTC.

The chain carries TRBV21-1 and TRBJ1-6. TRBV21-1 is given as a pseudogene. This CDR3 spans 13 amino acids. For the CDR3, the DNA is TGTGCCAGCAGCAAGGGGGGAAATTCACCCCTCCACTTT. Translated, it gives CASSKGGNSPLHF.

Remarks on this clone: Other DNA variants within this sample encode the same CDR3. The chain uses TRBV6-2 or TRBV6-3 and TRBJ1-6; D is unclear. CDR1 is MNHEY and CDR2 is SVGEGT in the germline V gene. This CDR3 has 16 residues. Trimming stripped 0 bases from V and 0 bases from J, with 6 bases between. The DNA for the CDR3 is TGTGCCAGCAGTTACTCGGGGTCCTCCTATAATTCACCCCTCCACTTT. Protein product: CASSYSGSSYNSPLHF.

The V call is TRBV18, the J call TRBJ1-1; D is unresolved. In germline, CDR1 is KGHSH, CDR2 LQKENI. V shed 3 bases and J shed 4 bases, with 15 bases lying between them. CDR3 length equals 15 residues. The CDR3 nucleotides are TGTGCCAGCTCACCGGCGGTGGGCGGGAGCACTGAAGCTTTCTTT. Its protein is CASSPAVGGSTEAFF.

The chain joins TRBV5-6 to TRBJ1-4, with D uncertain. The CDR3 totals 15 residues. Germline values: CDR1 SGHDT, CDR2 YYEEEE. V was shortened by 4 bases and J by 6 bases, with 16 bases between the two germline ends. The CDR3 nucleotides are TGTGCCAGCAGCCCGTCTCCACTTTCATATGAAAAACTGTTTTTT. It codes for CASSPSPLSYEKLFF.

The V gene is TRBV7-9, the J gene TRBJ2-7; TRBD1 might be the D (6 bases). Germline assignment: CDR1 SEHNR and CDR2 FQNEAQ (reference sequence). The V end lost 4 bases, the J end lost 2 bases, and 18 bases lay between the germline ends. The CDR3 runs 16 residues. CDR3 in amino acids: CASSSRQESLAYEQYF. The CDR3 nucleotides read TGTGCCAGCAGCTCAAGACAGGAGAGCCTCGCCTACGAGCAGTACTTC.

The chain links TRBV30 to TRBJ2-5; 9 bases line up with TRBD1. The germline V gene encodes CDR1 GTSNPN and CDR2 SVGIG (reference sequence). The CDR3 is 15 amino acids. The J segment lost 4 bases and the V segment lost 0 bases, leaving 6 bases of the junction unmatched. The DNA of the CDR3 is TGTGCCTGGAGTGTACGTGGACAGGGGACAGAGACCCAGTACTTC. Encoded protein: CAWSVRGQGTETQYF.

V and J are TRBV10-2 and TRBJ1-2, with D perhaps matching TRBD1 (5 bases). Germline V lookup: CDR1 WSHSY, CDR2 SAAADI. V shed 9 bases and J shed 4 bases, with 12 bases lying between them. The CDR3 extends over 12 amino acids. The CDR3 here is CASAGGLYGYTF. The CDR3 DNA sequence: TGCGCCAGTGCGGGGGGACTCTATGGCTACACCTTC.

The rearrangement links TRBV7-2 to TRBJ2-3, with D possibly being TRBD2 (5 bases). Trimming pared 4 bases from V and 3 bases from J, leaving 17 bases between. There are 16 residues in the CDR3. Per germline, CDR1 SGHTA and CDR2 FQGNSA. CDR3 sequence reads: CASSSEGWDATDTQYF. The CDR3 DNA reads as TGTGCCAGCAGCTCTGAGGGTTGGGATGCGACAGATACGCAGTATTTT.

The chain recombines TRBV6-2 or TRBV6-3 with TRBJ1-1; unclear D gene. V dropped 6 bases and J dropped 3 bases, with 8 bases sitting between them. CDR3 length equals 12 residues. CDR1 is MNHEY, CDR2 SVGEGT, per germline. The CDR3 nucleotides read TGTGCCAGCAGCTTTGGGTACACTGAAGCTTTCTTT. Protein: CASSFGYTEAFF.

The chain recombines TRBV27 with TRBJ2-1; 13 positions agree with TRBD2. The CDR3 has 16 residues. V lost 2 bases to trimming and J lost 12 bases; unmatched junction nucleotides: 10. Germline V CDR1 and CDR2: MNHEY, SMNVEV (reference sequence). CDR3 bases: TGTGCCAGCAGTTTAAAGCGACTAGCGGGAGGAGTAGGGCAGTTCTTC. This translates into CASSLKRLAGGVGQFF.

The rearrangement links TRBV3-1 (or the pseudogene TRBV3-2) to TRBJ2-1; no firm D call. The CDR3 is 15 amino acids. The germline V gene has CDR1 LGHDT and CDR2 YNNKEL (reference sequence). Trimming pared 0 bases from V and 9 bases from J, leaving 15 bases between. Written as DNA, the CDR3 is TGTGCCAGCAGCCAAGATTGGGCCAGTAGAGTTGAGCAGTTCTTC. Its protein is CASSQDWASRVEQFF.

The rearrangement links TRBV5-6 to TRBJ1-1; no reliable D call. The CDR3 consists of 13 residues. Germline loops: CDR1 SGHDT, CDR2 YYEEEE. Trimming left V 2 bases short and J 6 bases short, with 11 bases between. Written as DNA, the CDR3 is TGTGCCAGCAGCTTTTGGTCTTCTGCTGAAGCTTTCTTT. It is translated as CASSFWSSAEAFF.

The chain links TRBV19 to TRBJ2-3, with a tentative D call TRBD1 (5 bases). The length of the CDR3 is 16 residues. In germline, CDR1 is LNHDA, CDR2 SQIVND (reference sequence). Trimming stripped 5 bases from V and 0 bases from J, with 15 bases between. Written as DNA, the CDR3 is TGTGCCAGTAGTGGCCAAGGGGTTCCTAGCACAGATACGCAGTATTTT. Amino acids: CASSGQGVPSTDTQYF.

The chain employs TRBV14 and TRBJ1-1; D may be TRBD1 (5 bases). Germline V gives CDR1 SGHDN, CDR2 FVKESK. This CDR3 has 15 residues. V lost 1 base to trimming and J lost 6 bases, with 15 bases between them. The CDR3 region has the DNA TGTGCCAGCAGCCAAGGGGTCGCGGGGGGAGCTGAAGCTTTCTTT. The encoded protein is CASSQGVAGGAEAFF.

This chain uses TRBV11-2 with TRBJ1-1; possibly TRBD1 for D (5 bases). Germline CDR1 is SGHAT and CDR2 is FQNNGV. The CDR3 sequence is 15 residues long. V lost 1 base and J 0 bases, leaving 9 bases between the germline ends. DNA for the CDR3: TGTGCCAGCAGCTTAGGGGGCTCAGTGAACACTGAAGCTTTCTTT. This translates into CASSLGGSVNTEAFF.

The chain recombines TRBV3-1 (or the pseudogene TRBV3-2) with TRBJ1-1; D is unclear. The V end lost 1 base, the J end lost 1 base, and 7 bases lay between the germline ends. The CDR3 contains 14 residues. Germline values: CDR1 LGHDT, CDR2 YNNKEL (reference sequence). The CDR3 DNA follows: TGTGCCAGCAGCCAAGGGGTAAGGAACACTGAAGCTTTCTTT. This sequence encodes CASSQGVRNTEAFF.

Written as DNA, the CDR3 is TGTGCCTCCACGGGGTCGGGCGGAGGCGGCAATCAGCCCCAGCATTTT. Translation: CASTGSGGGGNQPQHF. The chain couples TRBV19 to TRBJ1-5; D is undetermined. The CDR3 has 16 residues. CDR1 LNHDA and CDR2 SQIVND come from the germline V gene (reference sequence). Trimming stripped 11 bases from V and 2 bases from J, with 22 bases between.

The count of this clone is one. The chain employs TRBV3-1 (or the pseudogene TRBV3-2) and TRBJ2-1; 12 bases agree with TRBD1. CDR1 and CDR2 (germline): LGHDT, YNNKEL (reference sequence). CDR3 size: 18 residues. V lost 0 bases, J lost 2 bases, and 5 bases stayed unmatched. CDR3: CASSQERGTGGAYNEQFF. DNA of the CDR3: TGTGCCAGCAGCCAAGAGCGAGGGACAGGGGGCGCCTACAATGAGCAGTTCTTC.

The chain links TRBV19 to TRBJ2-2; 7 bases are a match to TRBD2. Trimming at V came to 4 bases and at J to 5 bases, leaving 16 bases not matched to a gene. Germline-derived CDR1 and CDR2 are LNHDA and SQIVND (reference sequence). This CDR3 has 18 amino acids. This chain's CDR3 is CASSTLATALSSTGELFF. The CDR3 nucleotides read TGTGCCAGTAGTACACTAGCGACGGCGTTATCAAGTACCGGGGAGCTGTTTTTT.

The V and J genes are TRBV9 and TRBJ2-7; 10 bases map to TRBD1. J was trimmed by 4 bases and V by 4 bases; bases with no gene match: 8. Looked up from germline, CDR1 is SGDLS and CDR2 is YYNGEE. This CDR3 region has 15 residues. As DNA, the CDR3 is TGTGCCAGCAGCCCCCATCCGGGACAGGGGTACGAGCAGTACTTC. Residues: CASSPHPGQGYEQYF.

This clone occurred once. The junction differs from germline at one of its ends, possibly a read error. This chain links TRBV15 with TRBJ2-5; TRBD2 matches at 7 bases. Germline-derived CDR1 and CDR2 are LNHNV and YYDKDF (reference sequence). The CDR3 has 14 amino acids. The CDR3 DNA is TGTGCCACCAGCAGAGACCTAGCGGCGGAGACCCAGCACTTC. It specifies CATSRDLAAETQHF.

The rearrangement links TRBV25-1 to TRBJ1-4; possible D gene TRBD1, 5 bases. Trimming left V 7 bases short and J 7 bases short, with 22 bases between. There are 16 residues in the CDR3. Germline V gene sequence: CDR1 MGHDK, CDR2 SYGVNS. DNA of the CDR3: TGTGCCAGCACCCCCCCTGGGGCCTTGGGAGGTGAAAAACTGTTTTTT. It yields the protein CASTPPGALGGEKLFF.

The chain combines TRBV9 with TRBJ2-3; D remains ambiguous. CDR3 length equals 12 residues. Germline CDR1 SGDLS, CDR2 YYNGEE. Trimming removed 0 bases at V and 6 bases at J, with 5 bases between. CDR3 nucleotides: TGTGCCAGCAGCGTAGGTGGTGATACGCAGTATTTT. This translates into CASSVGGDTQYF.